These T cell receptor beta chains were read from a single sample in a study of OX40 agonist ivuxolimab in advanced cancers. Profiled with immunoSEQ multiplex PCR; TCRdb holds only in-frame clones, not every one. Of about 46,000 clones listed, around 90% were seen once; the top ten hold roughly 12%. The sequencing used CD4+ or CD8+ T cells sorted from blood, collected in a trial of the OX40 agonist ivuxolimab. These receptors were collected from an adult with an advanced solid tumor such as melanoma, head and neck, liver or kidney cancer. Both conserved end residues are part of each CDR3. A D gene is named only where the DNA matches it firmly. Expanded clones are given a class, and other clones once, few, many or no size at all.

len | d_gene | j_gene | abundance | v_gene | CDR3nt | CDR3aa
15 | TRBD2 | TRBJ2-7 | few | TRBV27 | TGTGCCAGCAGGCCAAGCTCAAGCGGGGTCTACGAGCAGTACTTC | CASRPSSSGVYEQYF
16 | . | TRBJ2-1 | . | TRBV7-9 | TGTGCCAGCAGCTACCCTCTCGATCGCTCTCCGGATGAGCAGTTCTTC | CASSYPLDRSPDEQFF
13 | . | TRBJ1-2 | . | TRBV27 | TGTGCCAGCAGTCGCCTAGTGGGGGATGGCTACACCTTC | CASSRLVGDGYTF
14 | TRBD1 | TRBJ1-1 | few | TRBV28 | TGTGCCAGCAGAGTCCGGGACAGGGGAACTGAAGCTTTCTTT | CASRVRDRGTEAFF
13 | . | TRBJ2-1 | . | TRBV5-4 | TGTGCCAGCAGCCTGACTGGGTACAATGAGCAGTTCTTC | CASSLTGYNEQFF
16 | . | TRBJ2-1 | . | TRBV9 | TGTGCCAGCAGCGATTTTGTAGAGGGTACCTATTATGAGCAGTTCTTC | CASSDFVEGTYYEQFF
15 | TRBD1 | TRBJ2-7 | . | TRBV4-3 | TGCGCCAGCAGCCAAGTCGTGACAGGGATCTACGAGCAGTACTTC | CASSQVVTGIYEQYF
16 | TRBD1 | TRBJ1-1 | . | TRBV7-9 | TGTGCCAGCAGCTTGAGGGTTGGGACAGCGAACACTGAAGCTTTCTTT | CASSLRVGTANTEAFF
12 | . | TRBJ1-1 | . | TRBV5-6 | TGTGCCAGCAGCTCAGGTGGGACTGAAGCTTTCTTT | CASSSGGTEAFF
16 | . | TRBJ2-7 | . | TRBV11-2 | TGTGCCAGCAGCTTCACAAGGGTGGAGGTATCCTACGAGCAGTACTTC | CASSFTRVEVSYEQYF
12 | . | TRBJ2-7 | . | TRBV7-9 | TGTGCCAGCAGCTTAGTGTCGTCCGAGCAGTACTTC | CASSLVSSEQYF
14 | TRBD1 | TRBJ1-2 | few | TRBV5-4 | TGTGCCAGCAGCAAAGGCGGACAGGGTTATGGCTACACCTTC | CASSKGGQGYGYTF
9 | . | TRBJ1-2 | . | TRBV9 | TGTGCCAGCAGCGATGGCTACACCTTC | CASSDGYTF
15 | TRBD1 | TRBJ2-3 | . | TRBV7-7 | TGTGCCAGCAGCTTCGGGGACAGGGGTACAGATACGCAGTATTTT | CASSFGDRGTDTQYF
12 | . | TRBJ2-1 | . | TRBV5-6 | TGTGCCAGCAGCTTGGCCCGGCATGAGCAGTTCTTC | CASSLARHEQFF
19 | . | TRBJ2-3 | . | TRBV7-8 | TGTGCCAGCAGCTTAGGCCGAGGTGGCGAACCTCGATTCACAGATACGCAGTATTTT | CASSLGRGGEPRFTDTQYF
12 | . | TRBJ2-1 | . | TRBV7-6 | TGTGCCAGCAGCTTAAATAGGGACATTGAGTTCTTC | CASSLNRDIEFF
15 | TRBD1 | TRBJ2-2 | . | TRBV7-6 | TGTGCCAGCAGCTCTGGACAGGGTCGGACCGGGGAGCTGTTTTTT | CASSSGQGRTGELFF
14 | . | TRBJ1-1 | . | TRBV6-5 | TGTGCCAGCAGGCTGTCGACGGGGAACACTGAAGCTTTCTTT | CASRLSTGNTEAFF
15 | TRBD2 | TRBJ2-1 | once | TRBV5-8 | TGTGCCAGCAGCTTGGTTCGGGGGGATAACAATGAGCAGTTCTTC | CASSLVRGDNNEQFF
14 | . | TRBJ1-1 | . | TRBV19 | TGTGCCAGTATCGGATATGAGATGAACACTGAAGCTTTCTTT | CASIGYEMNTEAFF
15 | . | TRBJ1-5 | . | TRBV28 | TGTGCCAGCAGTTTTCGTGGGGGATATGGGCAGCCCCAGCATTTT | CASSFRGGYGQPQHF
14 | TRBD2 | TRBJ2-3 | . | TRBV19 | TGTGCCAGTAGTATGGGACTAGGGGCCGATACGCAGTATTTT | CASSMGLGADTQYF
15 | TRBD2 | TRBJ2-3 | . | TRBV30 | TGTGCCTGGAGTGTAACTAGCGGGAGGTCAGATACGCAGTATTTT | CAWSVTSGRSDTQYF
17 | TRBD2 | TRBJ2-1 | . | TRBV4-1 | TGCGCCAGCAGCCAAGAAATAGGCGGGGGGATGAACAATGAGCAGTTCTTC | CASSQEIGGGMNNEQFF
15 | . | TRBJ2-5 | . | TRBV10-3 | TGTGCCATCAGTGTAACACAGACCTCCCAAGAGACCCAGTACTTC | CAISVTQTSQETQYF
14 | TRBD1 | TRBJ2-7 | . | TRBV2 | TGTGCCAGCAGCCCCCCGGGACAGCGACTTGAGCAGTACTTC | CASSPPGQRLEQYF
16 | TRBD1 | TRBJ1-5 | . | TRBV27 | TGTGCCAGCAGCCGGGGGGGGGACAGGAGTAATCAGCCCCAGCATTTT | CASSRGGDRSNQPQHF
14 | TRBD1 | TRBJ2-7 | . | TRBV13 | TGTGCCAGCAGCTCGCGGGACAGGTCCTACGAGCAGTACTTC | CASSSRDRSYEQYF
14 | TRBD2 | TRBJ2-1 | . | TRBV7-9 | TGTGCCAGCAGACCCAAGAGCGGGACCAATGAGCAGTTCTTC | CASRPKSGTNEQFF
16 | . | TRBJ2-3 | . | TRBV28 | TGTGCCAGCAGTTCCACCCTTTCCCCCCGCACAGATACGCAGTATTTT | CASSSTLSPRTDTQYF
13 | . | TRBJ2-1 | once | TRBV29-1 | TGCAGCGTTGGCGGGGGCGGGTACAATGAGCAGTTCTTC | CSVGGGGYNEQFF
14 | . | TRBJ1-1 | few | TRBV5-6 | TGTGCCAGCAGCTTGTACACTATGAACACTGAAGCTTTCTTT | CASSLYTMNTEAFF
15 | TRBD1 | TRBJ1-2 | few | TRBV7-9 | TGTGCCAGCAGCTCTGCCGGGACAGGGAGCTATGGCTACACCTTC | CASSSAGTGSYGYTF
14 | . | TRBJ1-5 | . | TRBV29-1 | TGCAGCGTTGGTTTTGGGCCGAGGGACCAGCCCCAGCATTTT | CSVGFGPRDQPQHF
16 | TRBD1 | TRBJ2-4 | . | TRBV4-2 | TGTGCCAGCAGCCAAGCCATCAGGGGGGCCAAAAACATTCAGTACTTC | CASSQAIRGAKNIQYF
19 | . | TRBJ2-3 | . | TRBV4-1 | TGCGCCAGCAGCCAAGGAATAAGTGGTGGGGGGGGCGTCAGAGATACGCAGTATTTT | CASSQGISGGGGVRDTQYF
15 | . | TRBJ2-1 | . | TRBV15 | TGTGCCACCAGCAGAGCCGGGGAGCCTTACAATGAGCAGTTCTTC | CATSRAGEPYNEQFF
14 | . | TRBJ1-1 | . | TRBV27 | TGTGCCAGCAGTTTAAGTCCGGACGGAACTGAAGCTTTCTTT | CASSLSPDGTEAFF
15 | TRBD1 | TRBJ2-3 | . | TRBV5-1 | TGCGCCAGCAAACTACAGGGGGGCAAGACAGATACGCAGTATTTT | CASKLQGGKTDTQYF
16 | . | TRBJ1-6 | once | TRBV10-2 | TGCGCCAGCAGTGAGTCCGGCAGCTCCTATAATTCACCCCTCCACTTT | CASSESGSSYNSPLHF
13 | . | TRBJ2-7 | once | TRBV2 | TGTGCCAGCGGTGGGGGACGGTCCTACGAGCAGTACTTC | CASGGGRSYEQYF
16 | TRBD2 | TRBJ2-7 | . | TRBV27 | TGTGCCAGCAGACAATCAACTAGCGGAGTTGCCTACGAGCAGTACTTC | CASRQSTSGVAYEQYF
15 | . | TRBJ1-6 | . | TRBV19 | TGTGCCAGTAGTACTGGGATCGGGATTTTTACACCCCTCCACTTT | CASSTGIGIFTPLHF
15 | . | TRBJ1-5 | few | TRBV4-1 | TGCGCCAGCAGCCCGCGGGCCCTTAGCAATCAGCCCCAGCATTTT | CASSPRALSNQPQHF
12 | . | TRBJ2-1 | . | TRBV27 | TGTGCCAGCAGTTTTCCAGGGAATGAGCAGTTCTTC | CASSFPGNEQFF
18 | . | TRBJ1-3 | . | TRBV9 | TGTGCCAGCAGCGTAAGACTGCCGGGGCTGAAGGCGGGAAACACCATATATTTT | CASSVRLPGLKAGNTIYF
16 | . | TRBJ2-3 | . | TRBV27 | TGTGCCAGCAGTTCCCGCTGGGGGGAGAGCACAGATACGCAGTATTTT | CASSSRWGESTDTQYF
15 | . | TRBJ2-5 | . | TRBV7-2 | TGTGCCAGCAGCTTAGTGACAGCCAAGCAAGAGACCCAGTACTTC | CASSLVTAKQETQYF
14 | . | TRBJ2-2 | . | TRBV19 | TGTGCCAGTAGTATAGAACGGGGAGGTGGGGAGCTGTTTTTT | CASSIERGGGELFF
13 | . | TRBJ1-6 | . | TRBV6-6 | TGTGCCAGCAGAGAGGGGAATAATTCACCCCTCCACTTT | CASREGNNSPLHF
16 | . | TRBJ1-3 | . | TRBV7-2 | TGTGCCAGCAGCAAAACGATTACAGGGAATAGGGACACCATATATTTT | CASSKTITGNRDTIYF
12 | TRBD1 | TRBJ2-7 | once | TRBV7-9 | TGTGCCAGCCAGGGACAGGGCTACGAGCAGTACTTC | CASQGQGYEQYF
12 | . | TRBJ2-7 | . | TRBV9 | TGTGCCAGCAGCGAGACAGAATACGAGCAGTACTTC | CASSETEYEQYF
11 | . | TRBJ2-7 | . | TRBV7-2 | TGTGCCAGCAGCTTAACCTACGAGCAGTACTTC | CASSLTYEQYF